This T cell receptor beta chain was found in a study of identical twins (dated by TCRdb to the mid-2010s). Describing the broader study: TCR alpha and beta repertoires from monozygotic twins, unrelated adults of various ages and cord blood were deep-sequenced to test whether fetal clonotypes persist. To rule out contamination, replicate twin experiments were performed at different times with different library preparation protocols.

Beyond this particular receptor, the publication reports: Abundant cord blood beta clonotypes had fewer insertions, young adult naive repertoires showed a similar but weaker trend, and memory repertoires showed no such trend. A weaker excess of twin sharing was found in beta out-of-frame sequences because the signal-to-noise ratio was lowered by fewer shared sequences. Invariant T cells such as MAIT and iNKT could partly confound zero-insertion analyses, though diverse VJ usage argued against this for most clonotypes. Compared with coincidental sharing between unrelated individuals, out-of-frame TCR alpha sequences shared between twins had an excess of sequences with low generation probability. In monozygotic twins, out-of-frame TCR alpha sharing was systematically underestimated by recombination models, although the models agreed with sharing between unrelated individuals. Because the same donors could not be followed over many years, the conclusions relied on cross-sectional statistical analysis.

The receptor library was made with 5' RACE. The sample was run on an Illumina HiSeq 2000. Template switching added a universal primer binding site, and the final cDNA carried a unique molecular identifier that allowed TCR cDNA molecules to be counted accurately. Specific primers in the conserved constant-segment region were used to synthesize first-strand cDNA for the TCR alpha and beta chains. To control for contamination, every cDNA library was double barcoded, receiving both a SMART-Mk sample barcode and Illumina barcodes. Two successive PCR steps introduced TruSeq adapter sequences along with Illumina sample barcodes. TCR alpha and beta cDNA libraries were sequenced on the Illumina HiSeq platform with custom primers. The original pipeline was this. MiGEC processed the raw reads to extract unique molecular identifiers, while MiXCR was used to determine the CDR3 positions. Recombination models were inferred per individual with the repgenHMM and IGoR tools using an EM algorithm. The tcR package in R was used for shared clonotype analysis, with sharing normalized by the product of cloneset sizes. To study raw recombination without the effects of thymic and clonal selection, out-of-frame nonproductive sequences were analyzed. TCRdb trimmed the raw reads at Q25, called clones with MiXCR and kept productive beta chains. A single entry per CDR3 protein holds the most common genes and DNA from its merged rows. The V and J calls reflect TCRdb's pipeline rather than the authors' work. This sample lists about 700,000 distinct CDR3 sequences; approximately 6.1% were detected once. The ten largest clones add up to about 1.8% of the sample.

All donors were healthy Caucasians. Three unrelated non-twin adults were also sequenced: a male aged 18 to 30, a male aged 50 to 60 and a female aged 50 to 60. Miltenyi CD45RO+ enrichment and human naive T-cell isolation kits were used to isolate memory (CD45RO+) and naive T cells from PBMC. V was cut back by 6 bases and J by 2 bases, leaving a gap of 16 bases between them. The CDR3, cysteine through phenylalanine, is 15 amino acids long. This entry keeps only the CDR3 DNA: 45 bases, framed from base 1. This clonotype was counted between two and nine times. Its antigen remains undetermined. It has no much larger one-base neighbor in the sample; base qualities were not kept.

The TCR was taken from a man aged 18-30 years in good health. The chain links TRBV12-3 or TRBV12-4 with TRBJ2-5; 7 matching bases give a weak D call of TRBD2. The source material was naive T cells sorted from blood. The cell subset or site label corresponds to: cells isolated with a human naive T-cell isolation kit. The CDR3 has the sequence CASSPGGAAQETQYF. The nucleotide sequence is TGTGCCAGCAGCCCTGGGGGGGCCGCGCAAGAGACCCAGTACTTC.